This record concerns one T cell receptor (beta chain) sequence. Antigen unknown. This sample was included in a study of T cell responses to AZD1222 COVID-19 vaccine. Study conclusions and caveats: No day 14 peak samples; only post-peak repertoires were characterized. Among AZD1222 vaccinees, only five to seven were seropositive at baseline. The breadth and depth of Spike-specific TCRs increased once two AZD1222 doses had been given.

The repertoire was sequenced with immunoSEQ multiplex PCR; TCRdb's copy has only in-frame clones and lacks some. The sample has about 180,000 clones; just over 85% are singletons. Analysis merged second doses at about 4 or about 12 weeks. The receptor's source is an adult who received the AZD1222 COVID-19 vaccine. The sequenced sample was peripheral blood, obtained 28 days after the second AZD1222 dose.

CDR3 loop: CASSPDRVNQPQHF. As DNA, the CDR3 is TGTGCCAGCAGCCCGGACAGGGTCAATCAGCCCCAGCATTTT. The J gene is TRBJ1-5, the V gene TRBV9, with 8 bases fitting TRBD1. V dropped 4 bases and J dropped 3; count of bases not matched to a gene: 3. The CDR3 covers 14 residues. Germline CDR1 SGDLS, CDR2 YYNGEE.